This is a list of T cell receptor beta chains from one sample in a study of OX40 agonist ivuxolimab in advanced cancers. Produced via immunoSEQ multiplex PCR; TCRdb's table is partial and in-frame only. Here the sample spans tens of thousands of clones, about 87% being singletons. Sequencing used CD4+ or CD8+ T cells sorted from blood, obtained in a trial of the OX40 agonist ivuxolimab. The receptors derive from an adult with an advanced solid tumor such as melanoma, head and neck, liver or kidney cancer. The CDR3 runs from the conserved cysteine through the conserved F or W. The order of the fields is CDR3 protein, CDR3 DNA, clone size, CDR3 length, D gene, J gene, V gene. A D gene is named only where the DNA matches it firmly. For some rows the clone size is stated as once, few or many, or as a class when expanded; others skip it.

CDR3: CASSLRFLAGPYNEQFF
DNA: TGTGCCAGCAGCTTAAGGTTTTTAGCGGGGCCTTACAATGAGCAGTTCTTC
size: NA
length: 17
D: TRBD2
J: TRBJ2-1
V: TRBV7-9

CDR3: CASSPGQGHEKLFF
DNA: TGTGCCAGCAGTCCAGGACAGGGCCATGAAAAACTGTTTTTT
size: NA
length: 14
D: TRBD1
J: TRBJ1-4
V: TRBV6-6

CDR3: CASSLTRDLRGGGQFF
DNA: TGTGCCAGCAGCTTGACCCGGGACCTCAGGGGGGGAGGGCAGTTCTTC
size: NA
length: 16
D: NA
J: TRBJ2-1
V: TRBV7-6

CDR3: CASSEAAGYTIYF
DNA: TGTGCCAGCAGTGAAGCGGCCGGGTACACCATATATTTT
size: NA
length: 13
D: NA
J: TRBJ1-3
V: TRBV6-1

CDR3: CAISAGGRRNEQFF
DNA: TGTGCCATCTCAGCGGGGGGGCGAAGGAATGAGCAGTTCTTC
size: once
length: 14
D: TRBD2
J: TRBJ2-1
V: TRBV6-4

CDR3: CASRGAAPRDEQYF
DNA: TGTGCCAGCAGGGGAGCGGCCCCAAGGGACGAGCAGTACTTC
size: NA
length: 14
D: NA
J: TRBJ2-7
V: TRBV6-5

CDR3: CAVRTGGSYEQYF
DNA: TGTGCCGTTAGGACAGGTGGCTCCTACGAGCAGTACTTC
size: NA
length: 13
D: TRBD1
J: TRBJ2-7
V: TRBV7-2

CDR3: CASSLQGGAANEKLFF
DNA: TGTGCCAGCAGCCTCCAAGGGGGGGCCGCTAATGAAAAACTGTTTTTT
size: NA
length: 16
D: NA
J: TRBJ1-4
V: TRBV16

CDR3: CASSPGTASYGYTF
DNA: TGCGCCAGCAGTCCCGGGACAGCCTCCTATGGCTACACCTTC
size: NA
length: 14
D: TRBD1
J: TRBJ1-2
V: TRBV23-1

CDR3: CASSRSGVQETQYF
DNA: TGTGCCAGCAGCCGAAGCGGGGTCCAAGAGACCCAGTACTTC
size: once
length: 14
D: TRBD2
J: TRBJ2-5
V: TRBV7-6

CDR3: CASSSVISGNTIYF
DNA: TGTGCCAGCAGTTCGGTGATCTCTGGAAACACCATATATTTT
size: NA
length: 14
D: NA
J: TRBJ1-3
V: TRBV6-5